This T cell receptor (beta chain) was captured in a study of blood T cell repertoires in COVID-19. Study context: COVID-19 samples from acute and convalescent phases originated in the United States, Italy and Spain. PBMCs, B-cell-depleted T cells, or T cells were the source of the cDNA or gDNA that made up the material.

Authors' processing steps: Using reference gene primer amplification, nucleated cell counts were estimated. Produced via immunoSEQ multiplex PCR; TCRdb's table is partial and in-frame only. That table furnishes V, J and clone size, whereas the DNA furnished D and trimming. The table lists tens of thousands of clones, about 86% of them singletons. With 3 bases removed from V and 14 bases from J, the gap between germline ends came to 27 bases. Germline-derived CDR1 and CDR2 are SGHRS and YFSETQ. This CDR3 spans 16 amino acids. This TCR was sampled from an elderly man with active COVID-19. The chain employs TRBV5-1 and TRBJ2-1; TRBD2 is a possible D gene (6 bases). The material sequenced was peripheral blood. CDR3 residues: CASSSGPPGLEVLKFF. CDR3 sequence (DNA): TGCGCCAGCAGCTCCGGGCCCCCGGGACTCGAGGTCTTGAAGTTCTTC.